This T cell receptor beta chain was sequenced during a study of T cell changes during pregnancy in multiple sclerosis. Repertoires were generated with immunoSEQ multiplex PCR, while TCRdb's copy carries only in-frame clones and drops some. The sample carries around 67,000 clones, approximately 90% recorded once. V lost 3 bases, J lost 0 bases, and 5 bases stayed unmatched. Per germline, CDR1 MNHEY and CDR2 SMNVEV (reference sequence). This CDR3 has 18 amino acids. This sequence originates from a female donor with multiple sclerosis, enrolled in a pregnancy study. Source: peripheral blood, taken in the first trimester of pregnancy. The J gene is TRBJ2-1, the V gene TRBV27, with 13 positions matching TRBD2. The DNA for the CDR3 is TGTGCCAGCAGTTTTCGGACTAGCGGGGGTTTCTCCTACAATGAGCAGTTCTTC. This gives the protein CASSFRTSGGFSYNEQFF.